This is a list of T cell receptor beta chains from one sample in a study of T cell responses to AZD1222 COVID-19 vaccine. Produced via immunoSEQ multiplex PCR; TCRdb's table is partial and in-frame only. In the table there are about 80,000 clones, 80% to 90% of which are singletons. Specimen: peripheral blood, collected 28 days after the second AZD1222 dose. Every receptor here comes from an adult who received the AZD1222 COVID-19 vaccine. Each CDR3 is given with its conserved first and last residue. Each record gives: V gene, J gene, clone size, D gene, CDR3 DNA, CDR3 protein. The D gene is left open where the match is weak. Clone size, where shown, is once, few, many, or a class for clones that have expanded.

>TRBV24-1|TRBJ2-2|NA|TRBD2
TGTGCCACCAGTTTAAGCGGGGCCACCACCGGGGAGCTGTTTTTT
CATSLSGATTGELFF
>TRBV6-6|TRBJ2-2|once|NA
TGTGCCAGCAGTTACCCGGACACGAACACCGGGGAGCTGTTTTTT
CASSYPDTNTGELFF
>TRBV2|TRBJ2-3|NA|TRBD2
TGTGCCAGCAGAGGACTAGCGGGGGGGGATACGCAGTATTTT
CASRGLAGGDTQYF
>TRBV11-2|TRBJ1-2|NA|NA
TGTGCCAGCAGCTTAGACGGGGGGAACTATGGCTACACCTTC
CASSLDGGNYGYTF
>TRBV5-6|TRBJ2-5|NA|NA
TGTGCCAGCAGCTTGGTGAGGTCAGACCTCCAAGAGACCCAGTACTTC
CASSLVRSDLQETQYF
>TRBV18|TRBJ2-7|NA|NA
TGTGCCAGCTCCCCTACAATCGAGACCTACGAGCAGTACTTC
CASSPTIETYEQYF
>TRBV13|TRBJ2-5|NA|NA
TGTGCCAGCAGCCCGAGGGGGACACAAGAGACCCAGTACTTC
CASSPRGTQETQYF
>TRBV11-2|TRBJ2-7|NA|NA
TGTGCCAGCAGCTTAGGTGGAGGGGCCTACGAGCAGTACTTC
CASSLGGGAYEQYF
>TRBV5-4|TRBJ2-3|once|NA
TGTGCCAGCAGCGAGTGGTTCGCAGATACGCAGTATTTT
CASSEWFADTQYF
>TRBV5-1|TRBJ1-1|NA|NA
TGCGCCAGCAGCAAGAACACAGGGACTAACGAAGCTTTCTTT
CASSKNTGTNEAFF
>TRBV2|TRBJ2-3|once|TRBD1
TGTGCCAGCAAATGGGGACAGGGTGGTCGGGATACGCAGTATTTT
CASKWGQGGRDTQYF
>TRBV3-1/TRBV3-2|TRBJ2-5|NA|TRBD2
TGTGCCAGCAGGGGGACTAGCCCCAGGGAGACCCAGTACTTC
CASRGTSPRETQYF
>TRBV6-2/TRBV6-3|TRBJ1-1|NA|TRBD1
TGTGCCAGCAGCCCTTCCGGGACAGGGTCGGGCACTGAAGCTTTCTTT
CASSPSGTGSGTEAFF
>TRBV9|TRBJ1-1|NA|NA
TGTGCCAGCAGCCAGAACAGGAACACTGAAGCTTTCTTT
CASSQNRNTEAFF
>TRBV6-5|TRBJ2-1|NA|TRBD1
TGTGCCAGCAGACGGGACAGAGGTAGGAATGAGCAGTTCTTC
CASRRDRGRNEQFF
>TRBV7-9|TRBJ2-3|few|NA
TGTGCCAGCAGCCCCGAGCCGTTTAGGGTCGGGGAGGCAGATACGCAGTATTTT
CASSPEPFRVGEADTQYF
>TRBV14|TRBJ1-3|NA|NA
TGTGCCAGCAGCCGGCGTTCCGGGGGGTCGGGAAACACCATATATTTT
CASSRRSGGSGNTIYF
>TRBV7-9|TRBJ2-1|NA|TRBD1
TGTGCCAGCAGCCTCGACAGGGTGGGAGAGCAGTTCTTC
CASSLDRVGEQFF